One and the same sample provided the 32 T cell receptor beta chains below, sequenced in a study of CD8+CD57+ T cells in acquired aplastic anemia. Patients who underwent sequencing had shown CD8+CD57+ cell expansion by flow cytometry. Template material for TCR beta VDJ and CDR3 profiling consisted of genomic DNA. TCRdb called the reads again in MiXCR, with one record for every CDR3 protein. In the table there are a few hundred thousand distinct CDR3 sequences, roughly 53% of which are singletons. Specimen: sorted CD4+, CD8+, or CD8+CD57+ T cells (not recorded which) from PBMCs. Receptors originate from a human donor with aplastic anemia.

The V gene is TRBV2, the J gene TRBJ1-4, with 10 bases lining up with TRBD1. The CDR3 is 14 amino acids. Germline CDR1 reads SNHLY; CDR2 reads FYNNEI. V was clipped by 8 bases and J by 0 bases; unmatched bases: 0. The CDR3 reads CASGQGATNEKLFF. The CDR3 nucleotides read TGTGCCAGCGGACAGGGGGCAACTAATGAAAAACTGTTTTTT.

This clonotype appeared many times. V and J are TRBV19 and TRBJ1-4, with 7 bases fitting TRBD1. The CDR3 contains 14 residues. Trimming at V came to 5 bases and at J to 5 bases, leaving 5 bases not matched to a gene. The germline CDR1 and CDR2 sequences are LNHDA and SQIVND (reference sequence). CDR3 DNA: TGTGCCAGTAGTCCCGGACAGGAAAATGAAAAACTGTTTTTT. Amino acid sequence: CASSPGQENEKLFF.

Only one count was recorded for this clonotype. The V and J genes are TRBV24-1 and TRBJ2-4; D might be TRBD1 (6 bases). V lost 4 bases and J lost 4, with 16 bases in between. The CDR3 contains 16 residues. Germline CDR1 reads KGHDR; CDR2 reads SFDVKD. CDR3 loop: CATSEGGSATKNIQYF. In DNA, the CDR3 is TGTGCCACCAGTGAAGGGGGATCAGCAACGAAAAACATTCAGTACTTC.

Ten or more counts support this clonotype. The V and J genes are TRBV7-6 and TRBJ2-7, with TRBD2 identical over 8 bases. This CDR3 has 16 residues. After removal of 1 base from V and 0 bases from J, the junction contained 5 bases not matched to a gene. Germline lookup yields CDR1 SGHVS and CDR2 FNYEAQ. The CDR3 protein is CASSLEGSGASYEQYF. The CDR3 coding sequence is TGTGCCAGCAGCTTAGAAGGTAGCGGGGCCTCCTACGAGCAGTACTTC.

This clonotype was picked up one time. With a much larger clone just one base away, this may be a read error. The chain uses TRBV20-1 and TRBJ1-5; 11 bases match TRBD1. The tail of the sequence fits TRBJ2-3 better, so the J call may be wrong. This CDR3 comprises 18 residues. The germline gives CDR1 DFQATT, CDR2 SNEGSKA (reference sequence). CDR3 region: CSAKGQGGILVSNQPQYF. CDR3 DNA: TGCAGTGCTAAGGGACAGGGGGGTATTTTAGTGAGCAATCAGCCCCAGTATTTT.

Notes on this clonotype: Likely a read error: the CDR3 ends without its conserved phenylalanine or tryptophan. It is unclear where the CDR3 begins or ends on the DNA, so no DNA is shown, and the CDR3 is as TCRdb lists it. This chain links TRBV12-3 or TRBV12-4 with TRBJ2-1; TRBD1 reflects the table's D call only, with no check against the DNA. Ends included, the CDR3 has 13 residues. This CDR3 reads CASSDSYGYTFGS.

CDR3 protein: CASSLRTGPSMNTEAFF. In DNA, the CDR3 is TGTGCCAGCAGCCTCCGGACAGGGCCGAGCATGAACACTGAAGCTTTCTTT. This chain uses TRBV6-6 with TRBJ1-1, with 8 bases fitting TRBD1. V was pared by 6 bases and J by 0 bases, with 12 bases of the junction left unmatched. Germline CDR1 is MNHNY and CDR2 is SVGAGI (reference sequence). The CDR3 is 17 amino acids.

This clonotype showed up just a few times. This chain uses TRBV12-3 or TRBV12-4 with TRBJ1-3, with TRBD1 matching 7 bases. With V trimmed by 6 bases and J by 8 bases, 16 bases remained unmatched. The CDR3 extends over 16 amino acids. The CDR3 nucleotides read TGTGCCAGCAGAGCTCCCGTGACAGGGAACGGAGACACCATATATTTT. Translated, it gives CASRAPVTGNGDTIYF.

The sample holds a few counts of this clonotype. This chain connects TRBV28 to TRBJ2-1; maybe TRBD1 (6 bases). From germline, CDR1 is MDHEN and CDR2 SYDVKM. Trimming shortened V by 3 bases and J by 4 bases, and 10 bases separated the two germline ends. The CDR3 is made up of 14 amino acids. This chain's CDR3 is CASSFRDIYNEQFF. The CDR3 DNA sequence: TGTGCCAGCAGTTTCCGGGACATATACAATGAGCAGTTCTTC.

This clonotype was picked up a small number of times. This chain uses TRBV7-8 with TRBJ1-2; 7 nucleotides line up with TRBD1. The germline CDR1 and CDR2 sequences are SGHVS and FQNEAQ. This CDR3 contains 16 residues. Trimming cost V 2 bases and J 4 bases; bases outside gene matches: 10. The CDR3 DNA sequence: TGTGCCAGCAGCTTAACCTACGGACAGGAACGCTATGGCTACACCTTC. It specifies CASSLTYGQERYGYTF.

In its sample, this clonotype was seen a few times. The chain combines TRBV20-1 with TRBJ2-7; TRBD1 agrees at 11 bases. There are 14 residues in the CDR3. Per the germline V gene, CDR1 is DFQATT and CDR2 is SNEGSKA (reference sequence). J lost 7 bases, V lost 6 bases, and 11 bases had no gene match. The CDR3 protein is CSAHSGQGGVEQYF. The CDR3 DNA follows: TGCAGTGCCCACTCGGGACAGGGGGGCGTTGAGCAGTACTTC.

With regard to this clonotype: A read error may produce the germline difference seen at one junction end. The chain joins TRBV20-1 to TRBJ2-2; weak D call: TRBD1 (6 bases). In germline, CDR1 is DFQATT, CDR2 SNEGSKA (reference sequence). The CDR3 is made up of 10 amino acids. For the CDR3, the DNA is TGCAGTGCTAGAGAACAGGGAGCTGTTTTT. Protein: CSAREQGAVF.

The chain recombines TRBV19 with TRBJ1-1; perhaps TRBD1 as D (5 bases). Trimming shortened V by 5 bases and J by 7 bases, and 14 bases separated the two germline ends. Germline lookup yields CDR1 LNHDA and CDR2 SQIVND (reference sequence). This CDR3 spans 13 amino acids. The CDR3 region has the DNA TGTGCCAGTAGTGTCCGGGACGGCGGTGAAGCTTTCTTT. It encodes CASSVRDGGEAFF. The whole variable domain, filled in from reference TRBV19 and TRBJ1-1, reads DGGITQSPKYLFRKEGQNVTLSCEQNLNHDAMYWYRQDPGQGLRLIYYSQIVNDFQKGDIAEGYSVSREKKESFPLTVTSAQKNPTAFYLCASSVRDGGEAFFGQGTRLTVV.

The rearrangement uses TRBV20-1 and TRBJ1-5; a weak D match, TRBD1 (6 bases). The ends were cut back, 0 bases at V and 11 bases at J, with 17 bases in the middle. Germline V lookup: CDR1 DFQATT, CDR2 SNEGSKA (reference sequence). This CDR3 is 14 amino acids long. The CDR3 DNA reads as TGCAGTGCTAGAGATTGGCGTGATTACAGGGCCCAGCATTTT. Protein: CSARDWRDYRAQHF.

This clonotype was seen repeatedly, ten times or more. The V and J genes are TRBV7-2 and TRBJ2-1, with no clear D. The CDR3 spans 15 residues. The V end was cut by 1 base, the J end by 0 bases, with 7 bases between. The germline gives CDR1 SGHTA, CDR2 FQGNSA. This CDR3 reads CASSLEGSSYNEQFF. For the CDR3, the DNA is TGTGCCAGCAGCTTAGAAGGCTCCTCCTACAATGAGCAGTTCTTC.

This clonotype has at least ten counts. The V and J genes are TRBV2 and TRBJ1-1, with D possibly being TRBD1 (6 bases). Germline V lookup: CDR1 SNHLY, CDR2 FYNNEI. The CDR3 contains 13 residues. Trimming left V 7 bases short and J 1 base short, with 10 bases between. The CDR3 DNA sequence: TGTGCCAGCAAGGGACAAACGAACACTGAAGCTTTCTTT. As protein: CASKGQTNTEAFF.

The CDR3 loop reads CASGRTGSSYEQYF. For the CDR3, the DNA is TGTGCCAGCGGGAGGACAGGAAGCTCCTACGAGCAGTACTTC. V and J are TRBV2 and TRBJ2-5; possible D gene TRBD1, 7 bases. The better agreement between TRBJ2-7 and the DNA end casts doubt on the J call. This CDR3 has 14 residues. The germline V gene has CDR1 SNHLY and CDR2 FYNNEI.

The CDR3 nucleotides are TGTGCCAGCAGTCCCCAGGGCGGCCCGTCGAACACCGGGGAGCTGTTTTTT. Translation gives CASSPQGGPSNTGELFF. This chain uses TRBV6-1 with TRBJ2-2; the D gene is possibly TRBD1 (5 bases). V lost 5 bases to trimming and J lost 0 bases, with 16 bases between them. The CDR3 is 17 amino acids. Germline CDR1 reads MNHNS; CDR2 reads SASEGT.

This chain uses TRBV19 with TRBJ1-2, with 9 bases fitting TRBD1. The length of the CDR3 is 12 residues. Germline V gives CDR1 LNHDA, CDR2 SQIVND (reference sequence). V trimming: 7 bases; J trimming: 7 bases; junction bases outside the gene matches: 4. CDR3 region: CASKQGAFGYTF. The CDR3 nucleotides are TGTGCCAGTAAACAGGGGGCCTTTGGCTACACCTTC.

Many counts were recorded for this clonotype. The V gene is TRBV5-6, the J gene TRBJ1-4; D remains ambiguous. V gave up 1 base and J gave up 0 bases, with 10 bases separating them. The CDR3 is 16 residues long. Germline lookup yields CDR1 SGHDT and CDR2 YYEEEE. CDR3 sequence: CASSLFTLATNEKLFF. CDR3 sequence (DNA): TGTGCCAGCAGCTTGTTCACCCTTGCAACTAATGAAAAACTGTTTTTT.

The V and J genes are TRBV2 and TRBJ2-3; tentatively, D is TRBD2 (5 bases). Germline assignment: CDR1 SNHLY and CDR2 FYNNEI. CDR3 size: 13 residues. The germline V and J ends were trimmed by 7 bases and 2 bases, with 10 bases remaining between them. Here the CDR3 reads CASKRDTTDTQYF. As DNA, the CDR3 is TGTGCCAGCAAGAGGGATACCACAGATACGCAGTATTTT. Full variable domain (rest looked up from reference TRBV2 and TRBJ2-3): EPEVTQTPSHQVTQMGQEVILRCVPISNHLYFYWYRQILGQKVEFLVSFYNNEISEKSEIFDDQFSVERPDGSNFTLKIRSTKLEDSAMYFCASKRDTTDTQYFGPGTRLTVL.

This clonotype turned up a few times. This rearrangement joins TRBV12-3 or TRBV12-4 to TRBJ2-5; D ambiguous. V lost 6 bases to trimming and J lost 0 bases, with 8 bases between them. The CDR3 is 13 residues long. In nucleotides, the CDR3 is TGTGCCAGCAGGACCAGGAACCAAGAGACCCAGTACTTC. Its protein product is CASRTRNQETQYF.

The rearrangement joins TRBV15 to TRBJ2-7; TRBD1 agrees at 7 bases. V trimming: 2 bases; J trimming: 4 bases; junction bases outside the gene matches: 14. Per the germline V gene, CDR1 is LNHNV and CDR2 is YYDKDF (reference sequence). This CDR3 region has 17 residues. The CDR3 loop reads CATSRNRQGHARYEQYF. The DNA of the CDR3 is TGTGCCACCAGCAGAAACCGACAGGGCCACGCTCGATACGAGCAGTACTTC.

With regard to this clonotype: Compared with germline, one end of the junction differs, possibly owing to a read error. The chain recombines TRBV29-1 with TRBJ1-4, with no clear D. The CDR3 spans 10 residues. Germline V gene data show CDR1 as SQVTM and CDR2 as ANQGSEA. The CDR3 region is CSVGQEKLVF. In nucleotides, the CDR3 is TGCAGCGTTGGGCAGGAAAAACTGGTTTTT.

The chain combines TRBV24-1 with TRBJ1-2; no definite D call. The CDR3 has 13 residues. Deletions cut 4 bases from V and 6 bases from J, with 11 bases between. Germline CDR1 is KGHDR and CDR2 is SFDVKD. The CDR3 region is CATSENDGDGYTF. The DNA for the CDR3 is TGTGCCACCAGTGAAAACGACGGTGATGGCTACACCTTC.

This clonotype was seen many times. The V and J genes are TRBV6-2 or TRBV6-3 and TRBJ1-1, with D uncertain. This CDR3 comprises 15 residues. The V end was cut by 3 bases, the J end by 5 bases, with 16 bases between. Per germline, CDR1 MNHEY and CDR2 SVGEGT. The CDR3 sequence: CASSYQLSTSTEAFF. The CDR3 DNA reads as TGTGCCAGCAGTTATCAGCTATCCACAAGTACTGAAGCTTTCTTT.

The J gene is TRBJ1-5, the V gene TRBV2; D gene ambiguous. Trimming shortened V by 6 bases and J by 10 bases, and 13 bases separated the two germline ends. This CDR3 spans 12 amino acids. Germline CDR1 reads SNHLY; CDR2 reads FYNNEI. The CDR3 sequence: CASRGYTGPQHF. The CDR3 DNA follows: TGTGCCAGCAGGGGATACACGGGTCCCCAGCATTTT.

This clonotype was counted ten times or more. The chain is built from TRBV3-1 and TRBJ1-1; D not certain. Trimming left V 0 bases short and J 3 bases short, with 8 bases between. The germline V gene encodes CDR1 LGHDT and CDR2 YNNKEL (reference sequence). The CDR3 sequence is 14 residues long. CDR3 bases: TGTGCCAGCAGCCAAGATGTGGGTGACACTGAAGCTTTCTTT. This codes for CASSQDVGDTEAFF.

This clonotype was counted many times. This chain links TRBV5-1 with TRBJ1-1; TRBD1 is a possible D gene (6 bases). Deletions cut 3 bases from V and 4 bases from J, with 10 bases between. The CDR3 spans 13 residues. CDR1 is SGHRS, CDR2 YFSETQ, per germline. The CDR3 spells CASSSDRVTEAFF. In DNA form, the CDR3 reads TGCGCCAGCAGCTCGGACAGAGTCACTGAAGCTTTCTTT.

This clonotype was seen repeatedly, ten times or more. The V gene is TRBV10-3, the J gene TRBJ2-5; perhaps TRBD1 as D (5 bases). V dropped 4 bases and J dropped 4 bases, with 10 bases sitting between them. The CDR3 sequence is 13 residues long. Per germline, CDR1 ENHRY and CDR2 SYGVKD. The CDR3, as DNA: TGTGCCATCAGTGGAAGTAGGGGAGAGACCCAGTACTTC. This codes for CAISGSRGETQYF.

This clonotype was picked up many times. CDR3 in DNA: TGCAGTGCGAGACGGGGGCACAACACCGGGGAGCTGTTTTTT. As protein: CSARRGHNTGELFF. The chain couples TRBV20-1 to TRBJ2-2; D is perhaps TRBD1 or TRBD2 (6 bases each). Germline V lookup: CDR1 DFQATT, CDR2 SNEGSKA (reference sequence). The CDR3 totals 14 residues. V dropped 6 bases and J dropped 2 bases, with 13 bases sitting between them.

The J gene is TRBJ1-1, the V gene TRBV19; TRBD1 matches 7 bases. V lost 5 bases and J lost 5; bases outside the gene matches: 5. From germline, CDR1 is LNHDA and CDR2 SQIVND (reference sequence). The CDR3 totals 13 residues. The chain's CDR3 is CASSPRDRTEAFF. The DNA of the CDR3 is TGTGCCAGTAGTCCTCGGGACAGAACTGAAGCTTTCTTT.